What follows are 31 T cell receptor beta chains derived from one specimen sequenced in a study of T cell responses to AZD1222 COVID-19 vaccine. The data were produced by immunoSEQ multiplex PCR, yet TCRdb's version contains in-frame clones alone and is incomplete. The data show 95,000 to 130,000 clones, about 90% seen once. The input for sequencing was peripheral blood, taken on day 0 of AZD1222 vaccination. All receptors come from an adult in good health.

The chain recombines TRBV11-3 with TRBJ1-1; the D is unclear. V gave up 1 base and J gave up 1 base, with 7 bases separating them. Germline values: CDR1 SGHNT, CDR2 YENEEA. The CDR3 runs 14 residues. The CDR3 nucleotides are TGTGCCAGCAGCTTAGGGAGCGGGAACACTGAAGCTTTCTTT. It translates to CASSLGSGNTEAFF.

V usage is TRBV6-5 and J usage is TRBJ1-1, with unresolved D. The length of the CDR3 is 16 residues. V lost 4 bases, J lost 1 base, and 16 bases lay in between. CDR1 and CDR2 from the germline V gene are MNHEY and SVGAGI. As DNA, the CDR3 is TGTGCCAGCAGTTTAGGCCTGGAACAGCCGAACACTGAAGCTTTCTTT. Its translation is CASSLGLEQPNTEAFF.

The gene calls are TRBV5-1 and TRBJ1-1; no clear D gene. Germline V gene sequence: CDR1 SGHRS, CDR2 YFSETQ. The V end was cut by 5 bases, the J end by 7 bases, with 15 bases between. There are 13 residues in the CDR3. The CDR3 DNA reads TGCGCCAGCAGAAACGGTCCGGGAGGTGAAGCTTTCTTT. Translating it yields CASRNGPGGEAFF.

The chain uses TRBV15 and TRBJ1-2; 9 nucleotides align to TRBD1. The CDR3 is 14 residues long. With V trimmed by 6 bases and J by 6 bases, 8 bases remained unmatched. Germline CDR1 reads LNHNV; CDR2 reads YYDKDF (reference sequence). The CDR3 DNA reads as TGTGCCACCAGTCGGAGGACAGGGGCCGATGGCTACACCTTC. Protein product: CATSRRTGADGYTF.

This chain connects TRBV4-3 to TRBJ2-3; TRBD2 matches at 10 bases. This CDR3 region has 15 residues. The germline gives CDR1 LGHNA, CDR2 YSLEER. The trim removed 0 bases at V and 9 bases at J, leaving 6 bases unmatched. The CDR3 bases are TGCGCCAGCAGCCAAGAGGCTAGCGGGAGTCTCACGCAGTATTTT. Its translation: CASSQEASGSLTQYF.

This sequence joins TRBV30 and TRBJ1-1; the D is unclear. The CDR3 totals 13 residues. CDR1 is GTSNPN and CDR2 is SVGIG in the germline V gene (reference sequence). V lost 0 bases, J lost 0 bases, and 5 bases lay in between. CDR3 in amino acids: CAWSVNVNTEAFF. CDR3 sequence (DNA): TGTGCCTGGAGTGTCAATGTGAACACTGAAGCTTTCTTT.

This chain links TRBV19 with TRBJ1-2; 8 bases map to TRBD1. Germline V gene lookup returns CDR1 LNHDA and CDR2 SQIVND (reference sequence). CDR3 length: 14 amino acids. J was trimmed by 4 bases and V by 2 bases; bases with no gene match: 3. CDR3 nucleotides: TGTGCCAGTAGTATACTCCAGGGGGCCTATGGCTACACCTTC. Residues: CASSILQGAYGYTF.

The J gene is TRBJ2-1, the V gene TRBV5-1; 14 positions match TRBD2. Germline V gives CDR1 SGHRS, CDR2 YFSETQ. The CDR3 contains 18 residues. V dropped 4 bases and J dropped 7; count of bases not matched to a gene: 13. The CDR3 nucleotides read TGCGCCAGCAGCGCGCTGACTAGCGGGGGGGGCTTTGGGAATGAGCAGTTCTTC. Amino acid sequence: CASSALTSGGGFGNEQFF.

As DNA, the CDR3 is TGTGCCAGTCAGGGACAGGAAACTTCTAACTATGGCTACACCTTC. Its translation is CASQGQETSNYGYTF. This chain joins TRBV19 and TRBJ1-2; 8 nucleotides line up with TRBD1. The CDR3 is 15 amino acids. V shed 8 bases, J shed 0 bases, and the junction held 8 bases outside the gene matches. Germline loops: CDR1 LNHDA, CDR2 SQIVND (reference sequence). The full variable domain, rest sourced from reference TRBV19 and TRBJ1-2, is DGGITQSPKYLFRKEGQNVTLSCEQNLNHDAMYWYRQDPGQGLRLIYYSQIVNDFQKGDIAEGYSVSREKKESFPLTVTSAQKNPTAFYLCASQGQETSNYGYTFGSGTRLTVV.

The V call is TRBV7-7, the J call TRBJ1-3; 8 bases map to TRBD1. The germline V gene encodes CDR1 SSHAT and CDR2 FNYEAQ (reference sequence). J was trimmed by 3 bases and V by 11 bases; bases with no gene match: 9. This CDR3 contains 14 residues. CDR3 in amino acids: CAWGGQGNGNTIYF. DNA of the CDR3: TGTGCCTGGGGCGGACAGGGTAATGGAAACACCATATATTTT.

V gene TRBV24-1 combines with J gene TRBJ2-2; TRBD1 aligns across 7 bases. The trim removed 5 bases at V and 1 base at J, leaving 18 bases unmatched. The CDR3 contains 20 residues. The germline CDR1 and CDR2 sequences are KGHDR and SFDVKD. The CDR3 DNA sequence: TGTGCCACCAGTGGCCTACGGACAGGATCCTTGAGTGTGAACACCGGGGAGCTGTTTTTT. Protein product: CATSGLRTGSLSVNTGELFF.

A few counts support this clone. The rearrangement links TRBV14 to TRBJ2-7; D not certain. Germline loops: CDR1 SGHDN, CDR2 FVKESK. The CDR3 runs to 14 residues. Trimming left V 2 bases short and J 2 bases short, with 10 bases between. The CDR3 loop reads CASSQSRPPYEQYF. The CDR3 DNA sequence: TGTGCCAGCAGCCAATCACGGCCACCCTACGAGCAGTACTTC.

The chain carries TRBV9 and TRBJ1-6; D not resolved. The germline V gene encodes CDR1 SGDLS and CDR2 YYNGEE. V shed 4 bases and J shed 5 bases, with 13 bases lying between them. The CDR3 is 15 residues long. This chain's CDR3 is CASSRLDGNNSPLHF. CDR3 sequence (DNA): TGTGCCAGCAGCAGACTGGACGGGAATAATTCACCCCTCCACTTT.

The chain carries TRBV21-1 and TRBJ2-7; no DNA check was done on the table's D call, TRBD2. TRBV21-1 is shown as a pseudogene. The CDR3 is 17 amino acids. CDR3 nucleotides: TGTGCCAGCAGCAAGCGCAGCGGGAGCGTCCGCTCCTACGAGCAGTACTTC. This translates into CASSKRSGSVRSYEQYF.

The gene calls are TRBV18 and TRBJ1-6; D perhaps matches TRBD1 (6 bases). V lost 0 bases and J lost 6, with 12 bases in between. Germline V gene data show CDR1 as KGHSH and CDR2 as LQKENI. The CDR3 runs 16 residues. The CDR3 reads CASSPPPGAPNSPLHF. CDR3 nucleotides: TGTGCCAGCTCACCACCCCCAGGGGCGCCTAATTCACCCCTCCACTTT.

The DNA of the CDR3 is TGTGCCTGGAGCGGTGGCCCGGCGGGGCCCCAGCATTTT. Amino acid sequence: CAWSGGPAGPQHF. The chain joins TRBV30 to TRBJ1-5; no definite D call. The CDR3 consists of 13 residues. Trimming removed 3 bases at V and 9 bases at J, with 15 bases between. Germline V gene sequence: CDR1 GTSNPN, CDR2 SVGIG (reference sequence).

This clone occurred a few times. The rearrangement uses TRBV13 and TRBJ2-4, with 8 bases aligning to TRBD1. Germline loops: CDR1 PRHDT, CDR2 FYEKMQ (reference sequence). The V segment lost 5 bases and the J segment 6 bases; nucleotides outside the gene matches: 6. The CDR3 contains 14 residues. CDR3 region: CASSPDRVGNIQYF. CDR3 DNA: TGTGCCAGCAGCCCGGACAGGGTGGGAAACATTCAGTACTTC.

J is TRBJ2-5 and V is TRBV9, with 12 bases fitting TRBD1. The CDR3 contains 15 residues. The V gene's germline CDR1 is SGDLS and CDR2 YYNGEE. The V segment lost 4 bases and the J segment 5 bases; nucleotides outside the gene matches: 6. The CDR3 region has the DNA TGTGCCAGCAGCTTTAGGGACAGGGGGCAGGAGACCCAGTACTTC. Its translation is CASSFRDRGQETQYF.

The V and J genes are TRBV10-3 and TRBJ1-1, with 8 bases identical to TRBD1. The CDR3 runs 13 residues. Looked up from germline, CDR1 is ENHRY and CDR2 is SYGVKD. After removal of 4 bases from V and 5 bases from J, the junction contained 3 bases not matched to a gene. The CDR3 DNA sequence: TGTGCCATCAGTGGACAGGGGACTACTGAAGCTTTCTTT. This sequence encodes CAISGQGTTEAFF.

J is TRBJ2-2 and V is TRBV21-1; TRBD2 is taken as the D call from the table, unchecked against the DNA. TRBV21-1 is a pseudogene locus. The CDR3 has 16 amino acids. CDR3 residues: CASSKFSGANTGELFF. CDR3 nucleotides: TGTGCCAGCAGCAAATTCAGCGGAGCGAACACCGGGGAGCTGTTTTTT.

CDR3: CASMKGGTDTQYF. The CDR3 nucleotides read TGTGCCAGTATGAAAGGAGGCACAGATACGCAGTATTTT. The chain recombines TRBV19 with TRBJ2-3; D gene uncertain. CDR1 is LNHDA, CDR2 SQIVND, per germline (reference sequence). CDR3 length: 13 residues. The V and J ends lost 7 bases and 1 base respectively, with 9 bases between them.

This clone appeared once. The chain is built from TRBV11-2 and TRBJ1-3; D not certain. Germline CDR1 reads SGHAT; CDR2 reads FQNNGV. This CDR3 contains 16 residues. Trimming cost V 1 base and J 0 bases, with 10 bases left between them. The DNA for the CDR3 is TGTGCCAGCAGCTTAGCGGCGGGTAGCTCTGGAAACACCATATATTTT. This encodes CASSLAAGSSGNTIYF. Drawing the rest from reference TRBV11-2 and TRBJ1-3, the complete variable domain is EAGVAQSPRYKIIEKRQSVAFWCNPISGHATLYWYQQILGQGPKLLIQFQNNGVVDDSQLPKDRFSAERLKGVDSTLKIQPAKLEDSAVYLCASSLAAGSSGNTIYFGEGSWLTVV.

The chain employs TRBV6-5 and TRBJ1-5; D is unclear. The CDR3 has 14 residues. From germline, CDR1 is MNHEY and CDR2 SVGAGI. Trimming removed 4 bases at V and 9 bases at J, with 16 bases between. The CDR3 nucleotides read TGTGCCAGCAGTTTGAGTAGTCCCCCTTGGCCCCAGCATTTT. Protein product: CASSLSSPPWPQHF.

This chain joins TRBV7-9 and TRBJ1-4; D unclear. Germline CDR1 SEHNR, CDR2 FQNEAQ (reference sequence). This CDR3 has 16 residues. The germline V and J ends were trimmed by 4 bases and 0 bases, with 12 bases remaining between them. CDR3 in amino acids: CASSSRTASTNEKLFF. The CDR3 DNA is TGTGCCAGCAGCTCAAGGACGGCTTCAACTAATGAAAAACTGTTTTTT.

The CDR3 DNA sequence: TGTGCCAGCAGTTCCGTGGAGAAGGGGGTCTCGGAAGGCTACACCTTC. Translation gives CASSSVEKGVSEGYTF. The V and J genes are TRBV14 and TRBJ1-2; possible D gene TRBD1, 6 bases. Germline V gives CDR1 SGHDN, CDR2 FVKESK. The CDR3 extends over 16 amino acids. V dropped 6 bases and J dropped 8 bases, with 25 bases sitting between them.

The rearrangement uses TRBV3-1 (or the pseudogene TRBV3-2) and TRBJ1-4, with a possible D match to TRBD1 (5 bases). The germline V gene encodes CDR1 LGHDT and CDR2 YNNKEL (reference sequence). The CDR3 extends over 16 amino acids. Trimming shortened V by 4 bases and J by 2 bases, and 14 bases separated the two germline ends. CDR3 amino acids: CASSPFLRGTNEKLFF. CDR3 bases: TGTGCCAGCAGCCCCTTCCTCCGGGGGACTAATGAAAAACTGTTTTTT.

This clone is a singleton in its sample. The chain is built from TRBV7-3 and TRBJ2-5; D remains unclear. Trimming cost V 2 bases and J 1 base, with 8 bases left between them. Per the germline V gene, CDR1 is SGHTA and CDR2 is FQGTGA. The CDR3 has 14 residues. In DNA form, the CDR3 reads TGTGCCAGCAGCTTATCGGACGCCCAAGAGACCCAGTACTTC. It is translated as CASSLSDAQETQYF.

The chain uses TRBV15 and TRBJ2-3, with D possibly TRBD1 on 5 matching bases. Germline CDR1 reads LNHNV; CDR2 reads YYDKDF (reference sequence). The CDR3 contains 13 residues. V was cut by 0 bases and J by 9 bases, with 10 bases left in between. CDR3: CATSRDRKGTQYF. CDR3 nucleotide sequence: TGTGCCACCAGCAGAGATAGAAAGGGGACGCAGTATTTT.

The J gene is TRBJ1-6, the V gene TRBV6-5; 8 bases fit TRBD1. The germline V gene encodes CDR1 MNHEY and CDR2 SVGAGI. Trimming cost V 6 bases and J 9 bases; bases outside gene matches: 4. CDR3 size: 13 residues. This CDR3 is CASRGTGGSPLHF. DNA of the CDR3: TGTGCCAGCAGAGGGACAGGTGGTTCACCCCTCCACTTT.

The V and J genes are TRBV28 and TRBJ2-2; D not resolved. Trimming stripped 4 bases from V and 6 bases from J, with 9 bases between. This CDR3 has 13 residues. In germline, CDR1 is MDHEN, CDR2 SYDVKM. CDR3 nucleotides: TGTGCCAGCAGTTCCCCTCCGGCCGGGGAGCTGTTTTTT. Residues: CASSSPPAGELFF.

The rearrangement joins TRBV6-2 or TRBV6-3 to TRBJ1-1; D uncertain. V gave up 2 bases and J gave up 0 bases, with 10 bases separating them. The CDR3 totals 15 residues. From germline, CDR1 is MNHEY and CDR2 SVGEGT. The CDR3 DNA is TGTGCCAGCAGTTACCTACCCGGAGTGAACACTGAAGCTTTCTTT. It encodes CASSYLPGVNTEAFF.